What follows are 20 T cell receptor beta chains derived from one specimen sequenced in a study of radiation and T cells in renal cell carcinoma. Sample time point: baseline pretreatment blood. Sample treatment: 15 Gy SBRT to primary tumor, nephrectomy 4 weeks later. The assay was immunoSEQ multiplex PCR, and TCRdb's table has in-frame clones only and misses some. Of 150,000 or so clones detected, roughly nine tenths appear once; the ten largest clones hold roughly 4.1%. The source was blood, collected from a patient whose treatment included radiotherapy and nephrectomy. Every receptor here comes from a woman in her sixties or seventies with renal cell carcinoma.

This chain connects TRBV19 to TRBJ1-1; D gene unclear. The CDR3 contains 12 residues. V lost 9 bases and J lost 0, with 8 bases in between. CDR1 is LNHDA, CDR2 SQIVND, per germline (reference sequence). Here the CDR3 DNA reads TGTGCCAGACACTACTTGAACACTGAAGCTTTCTTT. Translating gives CARHYLNTEAFF.

The chain employs TRBV7-2 and TRBJ2-3; D may be TRBD1 (5 bases). The germline V gene has CDR1 SGHTA and CDR2 FQGNSA. This CDR3 spans 15 amino acids. V lost 5 bases to trimming and J lost 1 base, with 13 bases between them. The CDR3: CASSPQVRGTDTQYF. The CDR3 DNA follows: TGTGCCAGCAGCCCACAGGTTCGGGGCACAGATACGCAGTATTTT. The full variable domain, completed using reference TRBV7-2 and TRBJ2-3, is GAGVSQSPSNKVTEKGKDVELRCDPISGHTALYWYRQSLGQGLEFLIYFQGNSAPDKSGLPSDRFSAERTGGSVSTLTIQRTQQEDSAVYLCASSPQVRGTDTQYFGPGTRLTVL.

The chain recombines TRBV11-2 with TRBJ1-6; the D is unclear. Germline values: CDR1 SGHAT, CDR2 FQNNGV. This CDR3 comprises 14 residues. Deletions cut 2 bases from V and 5 bases from J, with 7 bases between. The CDR3 nucleotides are TGTGCCAGCAGCTTAAATCGGAATAATTCACCCCTCCACTTT. Its translation is CASSLNRNNSPLHF.

This clone was seen a handful of times. The rearrangement joins TRBV28 to TRBJ1-5; D possibly corresponds to TRBD1 (5 bases). CDR3 length equals 16 residues. V was shortened by 2 bases and J by 3 bases, with 14 bases between the two germline ends. CDR1 is MDHEN, CDR2 SYDVKM, per germline. Written as DNA, the CDR3 is TGTGCCAGCAGTTTACCAGGGTTCATGAACAATCAGCCCCAGCATTTT. Translation gives CASSLPGFMNNQPQHF.

The V gene is TRBV29-1, the J gene TRBJ2-5; D may be TRBD1 (5 bases). The end of the DNA is better explained by TRBJ2-7, so the J call may be wrong. Germline values: CDR1 SQVTM, CDR2 ANQGSEA. This CDR3 contains 14 residues. The CDR3 is CSVGSGAPFSEQYF. CDR3 DNA sequence: TGCAGCGTTGGATCTGGGGCCCCTTTTTCCGAGCAGTACTTC.

The chain joins TRBV5-1 to TRBJ1-4; TRBD1 agrees at 9 bases. The CDR3 spans 17 residues. V dropped 0 bases and J dropped 8; count of bases not matched to a gene: 11. Looked up from germline, CDR1 is SGHRS and CDR2 is YFSETQ. CDR3 bases: TGCGCCAGCAGCTTGGCGGGCGGGGGACAGGGAAGCGAAAAACTGTTTTTT. Its translation: CASSLAGGGQGSEKLFF.

This chain uses TRBV27 with TRBJ1-3; tentative D call: TRBD1 (5 bases). V shed 2 bases and J shed 4 bases, with 9 bases lying between them. The germline gives CDR1 MNHEY, CDR2 SMNVEV (reference sequence). The CDR3 length is 14 residues. CDR3: CASSLRGDGNTIYF. Written as DNA, the CDR3 is TGTGCCAGCAGTTTAAGAGGGGACGGAAACACCATATATTTT.

About this clone: Other nucleotide sequences from this sample produce the same CDR3. This chain connects TRBV5-1 to TRBJ2-3, with no clear D. The CDR3 is made up of 12 amino acids. Germline V CDR1 and CDR2: SGHRS, YFSETQ. The V gene lost 0 bases and the J gene lost 5 bases, with 4 bases spanning the gap. In DNA form, the CDR3 reads TGCGCCAGCAGCTTGGCTGGAGATACGCAGTATTTT. Translating it yields CASSLAGDTQYF.

This clone has a single count. The genes are TRBV7-8 and TRBJ2-7; TRBD2 might be the D (5 bases). The germline gives CDR1 SGHVS, CDR2 FQNEAQ. V shed 1 base and J shed 0 bases, with 19 bases lying between them. This CDR3 has 18 amino acids. In nucleotides, the CDR3 is TGTGCCAGCAGCTTAGGGGTAGCGACGGGTTTAAGCTCCTACGAGCAGTACTTC. Translation: CASSLGVATGLSSYEQYF. Looking up the rest from reference TRBV7-8 and TRBJ2-7 gives the full variable domain: GAGVSQSPRYKVAKRGQDVALRCDPISGHVSLFWYQQALGQGPEFLTYFQNEAQLDKSGLPSDRFFAERPEGSVSTLKIQRTQQEDSAVYLCASSLGVATGLSSYEQYFGPGTRLTVT.

The gene calls are TRBV7-9 and TRBJ1-1, with D uncertain. Germline loops: CDR1 SEHNR, CDR2 FQNEAQ (reference sequence). Trimming removed 1 base at V and 3 bases at J, with 12 bases between. CDR3 length: 15 amino acids. The CDR3 sequence is CASSLDTFGDTEAFF. DNA for the CDR3: TGTGCCAGCAGCTTAGATACATTTGGAGACACTGAAGCTTTCTTT.

The J gene is TRBJ1-3, the V gene TRBV10-3, with 8 bases identical to TRBD1. The CDR3 runs 16 residues. Germline V gene data show CDR1 as ENHRY and CDR2 as SYGVKD. J lost 8 bases, V lost 0 bases, and 9 bases had no gene match. Here the CDR3 reads CAISESGTGFTHTIYF. The CDR3, as DNA: TGTGCCATCAGTGAGTCCGGGACAGGATTCACGCACACCATATATTTT.

The V gene is TRBV5-4, the J gene TRBJ2-7; the match to TRBD2 covers 10 bases. Per the germline V gene, CDR1 is SGHNT and CDR2 is YYREEE (reference sequence). The CDR3 is 15 amino acids. The ends lost 4 bases at V and 2 bases at J; junction bases unmatched: 6. In nucleotides, the CDR3 is TGTGCCAGCAGCCTCGGGACTAGCGACACCTACGAGCAGTACTTC. This sequence encodes CASSLGTSDTYEQYF.

Remarks on this clone: Other nucleotide sequences in the sample specify the same CDR3. J is TRBJ1-1 and V is TRBV6-1, with unresolved D. Trimming left V 4 bases short and J 4 bases short, with 10 bases between. In germline, CDR1 is MNHNS, CDR2 SASEGT. CDR3 size: 13 residues. CDR3: CASSVGGGTEAFF. CDR3 sequence (DNA): TGTGCCAGCAGTGTAGGTGGTGGCACTGAAGCTTTCTTT.

A single count supports this clone. The rearrangement uses TRBV29-1 and TRBJ2-3, with unresolved D. The CDR3 has 13 amino acids. V was cut by 1 base and J by 1 base, with 6 bases left in between. Germline V gene sequence: CDR1 SQVTM, CDR2 ANQGSEA. CDR3 nucleotide sequence: TGCAGCGTTGAAGTCTCAGGCACAGATACGCAGTATTTT. The encoded protein is CSVEVSGTDTQYF.

CDR3 amino acids: CASSQSFQGNTEAFF. The CDR3 DNA follows: TGTGCCAGCAGCCAATCATTCCAGGGGAACACTGAAGCTTTCTTT. The J gene is TRBJ1-1, the V gene TRBV16; TRBD1 is a possible D gene (5 bases). Per the germline V gene, CDR1 is KGHSY and CDR2 is FQNENV. The CDR3 spans 15 residues. V lost 0 bases to trimming and J lost 1 base, with 9 bases between them.

The chain uses TRBV28 and TRBJ1-1, with D tentatively TRBD1 (5 bases). The CDR3 covers 16 residues. CDR1 is MDHEN and CDR2 is SYDVKM in the germline V gene. The germline V and J ends were trimmed by 1 base and 0 bases, with 12 bases remaining between them. The DNA for the CDR3 is TGTGCCAGCAGTTTATTGTTGGGGGTCATGAACACTGAAGCTTTCTTT. Protein product: CASSLLLGVMNTEAFF.

This CDR3 reads CASSLEGWQPQHF. The DNA of the CDR3 is TGCGCCAGCAGCTTGGAGGGTTGGCAGCCCCAGCATTTT. The chain uses TRBV5-1 and TRBJ1-5; D is uncertain. The CDR3 extends over 13 amino acids. CDR1 SGHRS and CDR2 YFSETQ come from the germline V gene. Trimming removed 0 bases from V and 7 bases from J, with 8 bases in between.

The chain recombines TRBV15 with TRBJ1-1, with TRBD1 as a possible D gene (5 bases). The germline CDR1 and CDR2 sequences are LNHNV and YYDKDF (reference sequence). The germline V and J ends were trimmed by 0 bases and 11 bases, with 10 bases remaining between them. This CDR3 has 12 amino acids. CDR3 region: CATSRERDGAFF. As DNA, the CDR3 is TGTGCCACCAGCAGAGAAAGGGACGGGGCTTTCTTT.

The chain uses TRBV11-2 and TRBJ2-2; 14 nucleotides line up with TRBD2. This CDR3 has 16 residues. Germline V gives CDR1 SGHAT, CDR2 FQNNGV. V lost 5 bases and J lost 10; bases outside the gene matches: 9. CDR3 DNA sequence: TGTGCCAGCAGCCTCAGACTAGCGGGGGGGCCTGCGGAGCTGTTTTTT. Amino acid sequence: CASSLRLAGGPAELFF.

V is TRBV7-2 and J is TRBJ1-1, with 7 bases fitting TRBD1. This CDR3 comprises 18 residues. Germline V gene lookup returns CDR1 SGHTA and CDR2 FQGNSA. Trimming cost V 5 bases and J 0 bases; bases outside gene matches: 15. The CDR3 loop reads CASSQGTGVTKMNTEAFF. The CDR3 nucleotides are TGTGCCAGCAGCCAGGGTACAGGGGTCACTAAAATGAACACTGAAGCTTTCTTT.